This TCR beta chain came from a study of CD8 T cells in ankylosing spondylitis. Study-level findings and limits: Both synovial fluid and blood in reactive arthritis had previously been reported to carry some motif variants. It was reported that disease-linked clones were significantly enriched in matched ankylosing spondylitis synovial fluid. CD8+ by phenotype, disease-linked clones were relatively rare in peripheral blood.

About this clonotype itself: Its target is not known.

TCR beta libraries were made by quantitative 5'-RACE with molecular barcodes. TCRdb reprocessed the 5' RACE reads with MiXCR, giving one entry per CDR3 protein. The data hold hundreds of thousands of distinct CDR3 sequences, with roughly a tenth observed a single time. The sample consisted of blood, either unsorted or a sorted T cell fraction (not recorded which). The origin of this receptor is a male donor with ankylosing spondylitis or in good health (not recorded which).

For the CDR3, the DNA is TGTGCCAGCAGTTTGGGTGGGCAGGGCTTAGGCTACACCTTC. Translation: CASSLGGQGLGYTF. V and J are TRBV28 and TRBJ1-2, with D perhaps TRBD1 (5 bases). CDR3 length equals 14 residues. Trimming took off 3 bases at V and 8 bases at J, with 16 bases between the two ends. CDR1 and CDR2 (germline): MDHEN, SYDVKM.